The 20 T cell receptor beta chains presented below share a single source sample, sequenced in a study of shared clonotypes between healthy human individuals. TCRdb's copy holds only in-frame clones and misses some; the assay was immunoSEQ multiplex PCR. The sample lists hundreds of thousands of clones; 74% were seen once. Material for sequencing was memory CD4+ T cells sorted from blood. Indicated subset: CD45RA-negative fraction. These receptors originate from a woman aged 25 to 45 in good health.

CDR3 residues: CASSQRPSAEVTGELFF. The CDR3 region has the DNA TGCGCCAGCAGCCAAAGACCTAGCGCCGAAGTGACCGGGGAGCTGTTTTTT. The chain carries TRBV4-1 and TRBJ2-2; possibly TRBD2 for D (6 bases). Trimming cost V 2 bases and J 5 bases, with 18 bases left between them. This CDR3 region has 17 residues. Germline V gives CDR1 MGHRA, CDR2 YSYEKL.

V and J are TRBV9 and TRBJ2-3; the D is unclear. This CDR3 comprises 12 residues. The ends were cut back, 4 bases at V and 4 bases at J, with 7 bases in the middle. CDR1 is SGDLS, CDR2 YYNGEE, per germline. CDR3 nucleotide sequence: TGTGCCAGCAGCCCTTTTTCAGATACGCAGTATTTT. Protein: CASSPFSDTQYF.

V usage is TRBV5-1 and J usage is TRBJ1-5, with D maybe TRBD1 (5 bases). CDR1 is SGHRS, CDR2 YFSETQ, per germline. Between the trimmed V and J ends, which lost 4 bases and 5 bases, there was a span of 10 bases. This CDR3 region has 13 residues. The CDR3 protein is CASSLDTHQPQHF. CDR3 in DNA: TGCGCCAGCAGCCTGGACACACATCAGCCCCAGCATTTT.

This clone was seen many times. The gene calls are TRBV27 and TRBJ2-7; a weak D match, TRBD1 (5 bases). Germline V lookup: CDR1 MNHEY, CDR2 SMNVEV (reference sequence). CDR3 length: 12 amino acids. V dropped 4 bases and J dropped 6 bases, with 10 bases sitting between them. The CDR3 is CASSSRVGEQYF. Here the CDR3 DNA reads TGTGCCAGCAGTTCCAGGGTAGGCGAGCAGTACTTC.

This clone showed up just a few times. V and J are TRBV6-5 and TRBJ2-1, with a tentative D call TRBD2 (7 bases). The V end lost 6 bases, the J end lost 5 bases, and 17 bases lay between the germline ends. CDR3 length: 15 residues. CDR1 and CDR2 from the germline V gene are MNHEY and SVGAGI. CDR3 residues: CASRRGAGAHNEQFF. In DNA, the CDR3 is TGTGCCAGCAGGAGGGGGGCGGGAGCTCACAATGAGCAGTTCTTC.

This chain joins TRBV28 and TRBJ1-2; the D is unclear. The ends were cut back, 6 bases at V and 5 bases at J, with 16 bases in the middle. The CDR3 covers 14 residues. Germline assignment: CDR1 MDHEN and CDR2 SYDVKM. CDR3 bases: TGTGCCAGCAGCCAAGTTGTCGAGTTTTATGGCTACACCTTC. It encodes CASSQVVEFYGYTF.

V and J are TRBV28 and TRBJ1-5; 9 bases fit TRBD1. The trim removed 6 bases at V and 7 bases at J, leaving 16 bases unmatched. CDR3 length equals 17 residues. CDR1 MDHEN and CDR2 SYDVKM come from the germline V gene. The CDR3 sequence is CASRPGWTGASGQPQHF. The CDR3 DNA reads TGTGCCAGCAGACCCGGGTGGACAGGGGCTTCTGGGCAGCCCCAGCATTTT.

Ten or more counts support this clone. The chain carries TRBV10-2 and TRBJ2-7, with 13 bases that match TRBD2. The CDR3 length is 15 residues. Looked up from germline, CDR1 is WSHSY and CDR2 is SAAADI. Trimming took 9 bases from V and 6 from J; bases not matched to a gene: 11. DNA of the CDR3: TGCGCCAGTCATACGCCGGGACTAGCGGGAACCGAGCAGTACTTC. Its protein is CASHTPGLAGTEQYF.

This clone was counted once. This chain joins TRBV10-2 and TRBJ1-1; D may be TRBD1 (6 bases). Germline assignment: CDR1 WSHSY and CDR2 SAAADI. Deletions cut 6 bases from V and 1 base from J, with 15 bases between. The CDR3 has 15 residues. The CDR3 DNA is TGCGCCAGCAGCAGGACGGGACACACGAACACTGAAGCTTTCTTT. Translated, it gives CASSRTGHTNTEAFF.

The gene calls are TRBV6-5 and TRBJ1-1; D call uncertain. V was trimmed by 0 bases and J by 3 bases, leaving 8 bases between them. CDR3 length: 14 amino acids. Germline assignment: CDR1 MNHEY and CDR2 SVGAGI. The CDR3 DNA is TGTGCCAGCAGTTACTCCCCAGTCTACACTGAAGCTTTCTTT. As protein: CASSYSPVYTEAFF.

This clone appeared a few times. The CDR3 DNA reads as TGCGCCAGCAGTGAGAAGGGGATCTCCTACGAGCAGTACTTC. As protein: CASSEKGISYEQYF. The gene calls are TRBV10-2 and TRBJ2-7; maybe TRBD1 (5 bases). In germline, CDR1 is WSHSY, CDR2 SAAADI. This CDR3 is built from 14 residues. Trimming removed 2 bases at V and 0 bases at J, with 8 bases between.

This clone has just a few counts. This chain connects TRBV10-1 to TRBJ2-3; D gene uncertain. The CDR3 consists of 12 residues. The V gene's germline CDR1 is WNHNN and CDR2 SYGVQD (reference sequence). Trimming removed 5 bases at V and 8 bases at J, with 11 bases between. CDR3 DNA: TGCGCCAGCAGTCAGCCCAAGGGTACGCAGTATTTT. Protein sequence: CASSQPKGTQYF.

The chain is built from TRBV19 and TRBJ2-1, with 9 bases lining up with TRBD2. The germline V gene encodes CDR1 LNHDA and CDR2 SQIVND (reference sequence). The CDR3 runs to 14 residues. V lost 4 bases, J lost 4 bases, and 2 bases stayed unmatched. In DNA form, the CDR3 reads TGTGCCAGTAGTAACCTAGCGGGGTACAATGAGCAGTTCTTC. Its translation is CASSNLAGYNEQFF.

The chain uses TRBV7-3 and TRBJ2-7; possibly TRBD1 for D (5 bases). The CDR3 extends over 16 amino acids. Germline V gives CDR1 SGHTA, CDR2 FQGTGA. V was cut by 4 bases and J by 12 bases, with 28 bases left in between. The CDR3 sequence: CASSSGAPGLPVVRYF. For the CDR3, the DNA is TGTGCCAGCAGCTCTGGGGCCCCCGGGCTCCCCGTGGTGCGGTACTTC.

The chain combines TRBV19 with TRBJ2-5, with a weak D call TRBD2 (7 bases). The V end lost 5 bases, the J end lost 5 bases, and 15 bases lay between the germline ends. Germline V gives CDR1 LNHDA, CDR2 SQIVND (reference sequence). The CDR3 totals 14 residues. The CDR3 DNA reads TGTGCCAGTAGTGCAGCGGGACACGGGGAGACCCAGTACTTC. As protein: CASSAAGHGETQYF.

V and J are TRBV5-4 and TRBJ1-5; D possibly corresponds to TRBD1 (5 bases). Trimming pared 1 base from V and 3 bases from J, leaving 8 bases between. The CDR3 has 14 residues. Looked up from germline, CDR1 is SGHNT and CDR2 is YYREEE (reference sequence). The CDR3: CASSLFGANQPQHF. Written as DNA, the CDR3 is TGTGCCAGCAGCTTGTTCGGGGCCAATCAGCCCCAGCATTTT.

This clone was counted a single time. It may be a read error: a sequence one base away is much more abundant. J is TRBJ2-1 and V is TRBV11-3; 10 nucleotides align to TRBD1. There are 15 residues in the CDR3. With V trimmed by 5 bases and J by 3 bases, 4 bases remained unmatched. Germline V CDR1 and CDR2: SGHNT, YENEEA. CDR3 in DNA: TGTGCCAGCAGCCCGGGACAGGGGTACTACAATGAGCAGTTCTTC. The encoded protein is CASSPGQGYYNEQFF.

The gene calls are TRBV28 and TRBJ1-5; a weak D match, TRBD1 (5 bases). CDR3 length: 14 residues. Germline values: CDR1 MDHEN, CDR2 SYDVKM. The V end was cut by 4 bases, the J end by 6 bases, with 13 bases between. DNA for the CDR3: TGTGCCAGCAGTTATGGGGGGGGGTTTCAGCCCCAGCATTTT. This encodes CASSYGGGFQPQHF.

The chain is built from TRBV28 and TRBJ2-7; D uncertain. This CDR3 has 14 amino acids. Trimming removed 2 bases at V and 2 bases at J, with 10 bases between. CDR1 is MDHEN, CDR2 SYDVKM, per germline. DNA for the CDR3: TGTGCCAGCAGTTTAGTAGGTGCCACCTACGAGCAGTACTTC. Residues: CASSLVGATYEQYF.

The sample holds many counts of this clone. This rearrangement joins TRBV5-1 to TRBJ1-2, with D perhaps TRBD1 (6 bases). The germline gives CDR1 SGHRS, CDR2 YFSETQ. There are 15 residues in the CDR3. Trimming left V 0 bases short and J 6 bases short, with 15 bases between. This chain's CDR3 is CASSLAVTGRHGYTF. The CDR3 DNA follows: TGCGCCAGCAGCTTGGCCGTCACAGGGAGGCATGGCTACACCTTC.